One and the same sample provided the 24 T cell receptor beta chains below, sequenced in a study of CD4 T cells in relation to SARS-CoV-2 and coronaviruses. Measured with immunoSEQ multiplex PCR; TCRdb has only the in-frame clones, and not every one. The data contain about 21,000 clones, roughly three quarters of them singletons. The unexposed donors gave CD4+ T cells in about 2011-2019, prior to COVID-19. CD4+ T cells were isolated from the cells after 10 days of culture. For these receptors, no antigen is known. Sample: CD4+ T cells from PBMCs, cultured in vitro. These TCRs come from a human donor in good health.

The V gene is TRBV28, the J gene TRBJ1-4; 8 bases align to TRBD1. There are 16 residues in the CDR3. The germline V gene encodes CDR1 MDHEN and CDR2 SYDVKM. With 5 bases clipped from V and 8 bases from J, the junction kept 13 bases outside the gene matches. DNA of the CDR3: TGTGCCAGCAGTGACGAGACAGGGGCACAGAAGGAAAAACTGTTTTTT. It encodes CASSDETGAQKEKLFF.

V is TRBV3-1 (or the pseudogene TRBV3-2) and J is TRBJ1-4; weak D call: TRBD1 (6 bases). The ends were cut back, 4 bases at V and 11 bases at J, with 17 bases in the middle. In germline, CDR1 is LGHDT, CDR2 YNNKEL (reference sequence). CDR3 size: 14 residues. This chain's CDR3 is CASSRRDGQGKLFF. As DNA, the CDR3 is TGTGCCAGCAGCCGTCGGGACGGTCAGGGGAAACTGTTTTTT.

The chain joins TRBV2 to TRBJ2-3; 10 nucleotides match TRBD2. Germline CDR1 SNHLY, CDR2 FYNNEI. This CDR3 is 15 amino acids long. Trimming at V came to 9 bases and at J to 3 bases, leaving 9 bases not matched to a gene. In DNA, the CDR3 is TGTGCCAGACGGAGCGGGAGGGCAGGGACAGATACGCAGTATTTT. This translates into CARRSGRAGTDTQYF.

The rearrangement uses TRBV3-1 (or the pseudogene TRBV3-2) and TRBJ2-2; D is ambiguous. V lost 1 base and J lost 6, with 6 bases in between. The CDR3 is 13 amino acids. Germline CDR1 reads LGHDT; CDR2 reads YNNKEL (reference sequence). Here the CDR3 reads CASSQVEAGELFF. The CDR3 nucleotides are TGTGCCAGCAGCCAAGTGGAAGCCGGGGAGCTGTTTTTT.

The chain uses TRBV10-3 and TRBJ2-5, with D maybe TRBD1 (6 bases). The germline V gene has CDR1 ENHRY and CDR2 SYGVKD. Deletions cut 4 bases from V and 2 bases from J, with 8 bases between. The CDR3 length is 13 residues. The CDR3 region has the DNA TGTGCCATCAGTGGGGGGACACAAGAGACCCAGTACTTC. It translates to CAISGGTQETQYF.

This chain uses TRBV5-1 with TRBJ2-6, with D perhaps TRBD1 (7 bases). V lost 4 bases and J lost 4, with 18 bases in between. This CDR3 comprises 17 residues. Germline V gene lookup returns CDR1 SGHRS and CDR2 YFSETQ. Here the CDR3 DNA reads TGCGCCAGCAGCCCGGCAGGGGGGACGGCAGGGGCCAACGTCCTGACTTTC. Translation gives CASSPAGGTAGANVLTF.

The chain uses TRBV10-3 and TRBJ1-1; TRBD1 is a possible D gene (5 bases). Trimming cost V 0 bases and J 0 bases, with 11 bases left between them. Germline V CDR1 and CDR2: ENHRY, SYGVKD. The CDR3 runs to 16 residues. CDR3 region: CAISESGTQMNTEAFF. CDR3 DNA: TGTGCCATCAGTGAGTCGGGGACGCAGATGAACACTGAAGCTTTCTTT.

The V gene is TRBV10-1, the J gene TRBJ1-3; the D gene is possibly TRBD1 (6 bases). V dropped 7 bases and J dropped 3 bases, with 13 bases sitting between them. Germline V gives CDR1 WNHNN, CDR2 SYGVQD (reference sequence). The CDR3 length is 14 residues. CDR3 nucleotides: TGCGCCAGCAAAGGTCCGGACAGTGGAAACACCATATATTTT. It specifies CASKGPDSGNTIYF.

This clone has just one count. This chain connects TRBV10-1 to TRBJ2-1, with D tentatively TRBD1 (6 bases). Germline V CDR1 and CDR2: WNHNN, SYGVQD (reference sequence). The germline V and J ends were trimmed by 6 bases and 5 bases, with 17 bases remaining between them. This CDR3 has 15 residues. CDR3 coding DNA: TGCGCCAGCAGCCAGGGACAAGGCAGGAACAATGAGCAGTTCTTC. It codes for CASSQGQGRNNEQFF.

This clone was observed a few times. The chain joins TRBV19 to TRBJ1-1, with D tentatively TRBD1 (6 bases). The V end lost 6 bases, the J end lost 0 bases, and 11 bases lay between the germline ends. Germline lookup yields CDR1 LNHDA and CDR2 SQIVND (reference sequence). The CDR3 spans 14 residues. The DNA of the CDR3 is TGTGCCAGTAGGACAGGCTCTCTGAACACTGAAGCTTTCTTT. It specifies CASRTGSLNTEAFF.

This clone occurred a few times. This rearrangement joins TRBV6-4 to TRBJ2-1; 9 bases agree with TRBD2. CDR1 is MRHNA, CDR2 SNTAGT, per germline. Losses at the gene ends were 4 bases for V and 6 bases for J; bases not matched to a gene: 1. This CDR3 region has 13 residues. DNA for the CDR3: TGTGCCAGCAGTGGGACTAGCGTCAATGAGCAGTTCTTC. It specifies CASSGTSVNEQFF.

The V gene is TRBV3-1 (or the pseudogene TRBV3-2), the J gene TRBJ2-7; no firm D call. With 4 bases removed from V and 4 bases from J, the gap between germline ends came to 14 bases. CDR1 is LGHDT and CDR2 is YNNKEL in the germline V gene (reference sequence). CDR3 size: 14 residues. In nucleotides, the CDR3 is TGTGCCAGCAGCCGTCTCGGAGCCCTTTACGAGCAGTACTTC. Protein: CASSRLGALYEQYF.

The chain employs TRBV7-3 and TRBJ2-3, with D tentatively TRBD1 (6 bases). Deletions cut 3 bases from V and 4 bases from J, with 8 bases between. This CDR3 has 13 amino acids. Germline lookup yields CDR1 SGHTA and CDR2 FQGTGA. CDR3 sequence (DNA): TGTGCCAGCAGCTTCACAGGGCCAGATACGCAGTATTTT. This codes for CASSFTGPDTQYF.

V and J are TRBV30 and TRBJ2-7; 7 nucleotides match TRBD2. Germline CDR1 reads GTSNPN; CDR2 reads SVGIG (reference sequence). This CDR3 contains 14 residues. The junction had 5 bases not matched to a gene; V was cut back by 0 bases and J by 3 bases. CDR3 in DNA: TGTGCCTGGAGTGTAGCTGGCGGGAGCTACGAGCAGTACTTC. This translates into CAWSVAGGSYEQYF.

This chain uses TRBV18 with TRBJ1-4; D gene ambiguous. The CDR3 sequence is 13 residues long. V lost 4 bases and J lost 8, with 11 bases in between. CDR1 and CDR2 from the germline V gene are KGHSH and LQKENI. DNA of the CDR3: TGTGCCAGCTCACGCCGGACGGAAGAAAAACTGTTTTTT. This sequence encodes CASSRRTEEKLFF.

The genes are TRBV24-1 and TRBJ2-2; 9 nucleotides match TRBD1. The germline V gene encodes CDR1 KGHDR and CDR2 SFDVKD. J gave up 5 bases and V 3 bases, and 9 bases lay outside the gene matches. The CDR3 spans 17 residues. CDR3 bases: TGTGCCACCAGTGATGCCGGGACAGGGATGGGGACCGGGGAGCTGTTTTTT. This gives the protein CATSDAGTGMGTGELFF.

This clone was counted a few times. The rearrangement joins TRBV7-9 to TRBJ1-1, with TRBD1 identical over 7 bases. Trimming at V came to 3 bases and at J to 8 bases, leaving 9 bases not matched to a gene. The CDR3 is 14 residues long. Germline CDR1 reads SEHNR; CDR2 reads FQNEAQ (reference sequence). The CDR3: CASSFPGGRREAFF. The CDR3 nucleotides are TGTGCCAGCAGCTTCCCAGGGGGTCGAAGGGAAGCTTTCTTT.

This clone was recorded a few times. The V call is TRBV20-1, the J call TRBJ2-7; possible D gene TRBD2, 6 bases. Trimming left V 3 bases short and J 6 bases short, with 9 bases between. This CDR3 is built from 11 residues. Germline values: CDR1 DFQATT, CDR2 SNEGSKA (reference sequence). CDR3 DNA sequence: TGCAGTGCTAGCCTAGCGACCGAGCAGTACTTC. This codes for CSASLATEQYF.

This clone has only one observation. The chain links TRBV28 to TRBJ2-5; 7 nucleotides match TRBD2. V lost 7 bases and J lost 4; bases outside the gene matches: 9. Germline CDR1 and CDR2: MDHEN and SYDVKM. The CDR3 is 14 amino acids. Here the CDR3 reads CASKVAGVLETQYF. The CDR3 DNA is TGTGCCAGCAAGGTTGCGGGAGTTTTAGAGACCCAGTACTTC.

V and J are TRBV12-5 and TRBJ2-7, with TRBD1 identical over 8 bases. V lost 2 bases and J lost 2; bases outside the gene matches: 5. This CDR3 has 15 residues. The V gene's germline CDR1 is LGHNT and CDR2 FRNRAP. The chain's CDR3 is CASGLNRGYPYEQYF. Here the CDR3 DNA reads TGTGCTAGTGGTTTGAACAGGGGGTACCCCTACGAGCAGTACTTC.

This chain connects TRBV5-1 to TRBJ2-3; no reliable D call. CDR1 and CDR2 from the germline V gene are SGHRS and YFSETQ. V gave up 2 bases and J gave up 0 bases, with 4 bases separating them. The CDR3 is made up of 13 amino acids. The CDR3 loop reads CASSLRSTDTQYF. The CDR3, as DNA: TGCGCCAGCAGCTTACGAAGCACAGATACGCAGTATTTT. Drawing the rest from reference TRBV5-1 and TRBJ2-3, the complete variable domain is KAGVTQTPRYLIKTRGQQVTLSCSPISGHRSVSWYQQTPGQGLQFLFEYFSETQRNKGNFPGRFSGRQFSNSRSEMNVSTLELGDSALYLCASSLRSTDTQYFGPGTRLTVL.

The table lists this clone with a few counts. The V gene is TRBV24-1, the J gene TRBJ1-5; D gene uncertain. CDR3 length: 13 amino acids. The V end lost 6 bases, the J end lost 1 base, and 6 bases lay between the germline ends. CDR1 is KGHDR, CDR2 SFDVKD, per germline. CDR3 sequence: CATSLASNQPQHF. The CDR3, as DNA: TGTGCCACCAGTTTAGCGAGCAATCAGCCCCAGCATTTT.

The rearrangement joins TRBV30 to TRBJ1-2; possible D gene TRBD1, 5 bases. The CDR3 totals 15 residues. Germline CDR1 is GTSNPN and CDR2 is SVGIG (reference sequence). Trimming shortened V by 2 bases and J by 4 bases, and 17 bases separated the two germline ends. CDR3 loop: CAWSPRTQRGYGYTF. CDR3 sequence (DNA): TGTGCCTGGAGTCCCCGGACTCAGAGGGGCTATGGCTACACCTTC. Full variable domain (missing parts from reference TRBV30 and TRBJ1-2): SQTIHQWPATLVQPVGSPLSLECTVEGTSNPNLYWYRQAAGRGLQLLFYSVGIGQISSEVPQNLSASRPQDRQFILSSKKLLLSDSGFYLCAWSPRTQRGYGYTFGSGTRLTVV.

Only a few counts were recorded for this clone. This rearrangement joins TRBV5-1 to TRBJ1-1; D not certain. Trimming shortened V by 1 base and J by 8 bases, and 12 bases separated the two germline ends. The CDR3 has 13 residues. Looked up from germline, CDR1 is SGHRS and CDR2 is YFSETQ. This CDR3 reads CASSLFKAEEAFF. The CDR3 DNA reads TGCGCCAGCAGCTTGTTTAAGGCAGAGGAAGCTTTCTTT.